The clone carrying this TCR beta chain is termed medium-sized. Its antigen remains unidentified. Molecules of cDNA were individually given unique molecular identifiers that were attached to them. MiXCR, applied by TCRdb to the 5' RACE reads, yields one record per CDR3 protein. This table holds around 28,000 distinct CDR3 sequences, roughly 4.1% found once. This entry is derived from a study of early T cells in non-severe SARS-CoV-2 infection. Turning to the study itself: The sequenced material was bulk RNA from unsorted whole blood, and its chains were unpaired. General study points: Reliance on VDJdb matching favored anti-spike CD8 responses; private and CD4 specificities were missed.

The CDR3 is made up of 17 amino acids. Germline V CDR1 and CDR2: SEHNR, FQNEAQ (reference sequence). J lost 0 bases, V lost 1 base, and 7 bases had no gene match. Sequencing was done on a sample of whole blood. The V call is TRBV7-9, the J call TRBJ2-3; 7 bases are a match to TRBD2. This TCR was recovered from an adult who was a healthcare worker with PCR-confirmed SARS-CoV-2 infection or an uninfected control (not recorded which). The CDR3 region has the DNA TGTGCCAGCAGCTTAGGGTCTAGCGGTTTTAGCACAGATACGCAGTATTTT. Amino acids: CASSLGSSGFSTDTQYF.